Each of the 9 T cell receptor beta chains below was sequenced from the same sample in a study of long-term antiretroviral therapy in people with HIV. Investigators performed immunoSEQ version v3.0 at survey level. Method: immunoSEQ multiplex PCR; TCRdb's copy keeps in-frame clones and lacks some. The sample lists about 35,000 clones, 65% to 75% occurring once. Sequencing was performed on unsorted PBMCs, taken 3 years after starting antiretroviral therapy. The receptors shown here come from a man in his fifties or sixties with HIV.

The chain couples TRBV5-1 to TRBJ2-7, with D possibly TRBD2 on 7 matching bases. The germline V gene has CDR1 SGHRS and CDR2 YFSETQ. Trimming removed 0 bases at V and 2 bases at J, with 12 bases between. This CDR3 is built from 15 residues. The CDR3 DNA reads TGCGCCAGCAGCTTGGAACGGGGGGCCGCCTACGAGCAGTACTTC. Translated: CASSLERGAAYEQYF.

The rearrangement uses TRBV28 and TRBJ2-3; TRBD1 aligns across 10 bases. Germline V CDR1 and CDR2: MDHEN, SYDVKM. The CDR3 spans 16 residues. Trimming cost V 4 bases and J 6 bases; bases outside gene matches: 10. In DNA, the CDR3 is TGTGCCAGCAGTTACTTTGGGACAGGGGCGGAGGATACGCAGTATTTT. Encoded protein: CASSYFGTGAEDTQYF.

CDR3 sequence reads: CSVEGTGSVYGYTF. CDR3 nucleotide sequence: TGCAGCGTTGAAGGGACAGGGTCTGTCTATGGCTACACCTTC. The chain uses TRBV29-1 and TRBJ1-2; 8 bases align to TRBD1. V gave up 1 base and J gave up 4 bases; unmatched junction bases: 5. CDR3 size: 14 residues. Per the germline V gene, CDR1 is SQVTM and CDR2 is ANQGSEA.

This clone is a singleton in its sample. The CDR3 nucleotides are TGTGCCAGCAGGATTAACAGGGGGCCAGGAAACACCATATATTTT. It is translated as CASRINRGPGNTIYF. J is TRBJ1-3 and V is TRBV5-6; 9 bases map to TRBD1. Looked up from germline, CDR1 is SGHDT and CDR2 is YYEEEE. The CDR3 length is 15 residues. Trimming took 5 bases from V and 4 from J; bases not matched to a gene: 7.

As DNA, the CDR3 is TGCGCCAGCAGCTTTGCACAGGGAAGTGTCTACGAGCAGTACTTC. Its protein product is CASSFAQGSVYEQYF. The rearrangement uses TRBV5-1 and TRBJ2-7; D possibly corresponds to TRBD1 (6 bases). V shed 2 bases and J shed 3 bases, with 15 bases lying between them. The germline V gene has CDR1 SGHRS and CDR2 YFSETQ. This CDR3 is built from 15 residues.

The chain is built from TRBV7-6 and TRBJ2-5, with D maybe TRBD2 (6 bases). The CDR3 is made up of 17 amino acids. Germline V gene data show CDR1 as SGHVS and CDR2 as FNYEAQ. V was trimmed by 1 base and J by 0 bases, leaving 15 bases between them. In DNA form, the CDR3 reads TGTGCCAGCAGCTTAGGGCGCGGCGGGATTAACCAAGAGACCCAGTACTTC. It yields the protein CASSLGRGGINQETQYF.

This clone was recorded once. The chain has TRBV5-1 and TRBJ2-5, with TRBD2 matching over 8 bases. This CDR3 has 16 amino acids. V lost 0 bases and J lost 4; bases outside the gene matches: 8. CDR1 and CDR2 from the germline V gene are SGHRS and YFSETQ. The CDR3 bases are TGCGCCAGCAGCTTGGGCCAGCGGGGGCCCCGAGAGACCCAGTACTTC. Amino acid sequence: CASSLGQRGPRETQYF.

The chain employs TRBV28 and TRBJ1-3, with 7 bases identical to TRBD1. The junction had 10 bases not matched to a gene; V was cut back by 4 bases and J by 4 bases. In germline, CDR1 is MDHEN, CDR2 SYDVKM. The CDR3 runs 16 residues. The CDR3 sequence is CASSSTAGGKGNTIYF. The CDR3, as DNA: TGTGCCAGCAGTTCCACGGCAGGGGGTAAAGGAAACACCATATATTTT. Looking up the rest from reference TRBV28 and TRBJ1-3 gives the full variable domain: DVKVTQSSRYLVKRTGEKVFLECVQDMDHENMFWYRQDPGLGLRLIYFSYDVKMKEKGDIPEGYSVSREKKERFSLILESASTNQTSMYLCASSSTAGGKGNTIYFGEGSWLTVV.

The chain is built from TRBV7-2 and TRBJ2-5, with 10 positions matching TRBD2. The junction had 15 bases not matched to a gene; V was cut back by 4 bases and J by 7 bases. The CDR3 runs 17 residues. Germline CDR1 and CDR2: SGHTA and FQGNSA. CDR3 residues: CASSSTSYSAGGRTQYF. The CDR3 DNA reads TGTGCCAGCAGCTCCACTTCCTACTCAGCGGGAGGGCGGACCCAGTACTTC.